This T cell receptor (beta chain) was identified in a study of T cells in tuberculosis. General study points: GEM motif frequencies gave over 55% accuracy; the GMM repertoire gave roughly 86%.

The CDR3 loop spans 13 amino acids. Germline assignment: CDR1 MNHNS and CDR2 SASEGT. Trimming left V 4 bases short and J 5 bases short, with 9 bases between. Profiling relied on immunoSEQ multiplex PCR, and the TCRdb table lists in-frame clones only, not all of them. The repertoire has fewer than 35,000 clones, roughly 86% of them found once; the top ten carry around 5.2%. Concerning this clone itself: Its antigen is still unknown.

Stated time point: new active TB diagnosis, blood taken before or within 7 days of starting treatment. Confirmation came from sputum smear and/or culture positivity for M. tuberculosis. Unsorted cryopreserved PBMC were sequenced, averaging roughly 100,000 T cells per clinical donor. The chain couples TRBV6-1 to TRBJ2-4; a possible D gene is TRBD2 (6 bases). The sequencing here drew on PBMCs, taken at tuberculosis diagnosis. The sequence was collected from an adult with tuberculosis. CDR3 sequence reads: CASSVSGENIQYF. The CDR3 DNA follows: TGTGCCAGCAGTGTATCGGGGGAAAACATTCAGTACTTC.